The clone carrying this TCR beta chain was counted at least ten times. Its antigen is unidentified. Trimming left V 4 bases short and J 5 bases short, with 8 bases between. The CDR3 length is 13 residues. Germline V gives CDR1 SGHAT, CDR2 FQNNGV. RNA transcripts provided the source from which TCR beta CDR3 regions were amplified. During a first-round RT-PCR of the TCR CDR3, the HTBI primer set was used. TCRdb reprocessed the multiplex PCR reads via MiXCR and lists one record per CDR3 protein. The profile covers roughly 500,000 distinct CDR3 sequences, with 15% to 20% appearing a single time and over 25% taken by the ten largest. These data are taken from a study of T cells in Graves' hyperthyroidism and ophthalmopathy. Study-level points and caveats: A median 6.5 months before onset, the model predicted ophthalmopathy. Most clonotypes expanded in the thyroid (above 0.001) were also present in blood.

Each ophthalmopathy patient scored at least 3 on the Clinical Activity Score and at least 4 on NOSPECS grade, with duration under 3 months. Source material: blood. This rearrangement joins TRBV11-2 to TRBJ2-2; a possible D gene is TRBD2 (6 bases). This receptor was obtained from a woman in her 30s with Graves' ophthalmopathy. As DNA, the CDR3 is TGTGCCAGCAGCTCCCGGGGGACCGGGGAGCTGTTTTTT. Translation gives CASSSRGTGELFF.